The clone carrying this T cell receptor (beta chain) was counted only a few times. This entry comes from a study of blood T cell repertoires in COVID-19. At the level of the study: From T cells, B-cell-depleted T cells, or PBMCs came the material, which was cDNA or gDNA.

In the original analysis: Estimated nucleated cell counts came from reference gene primer amplification. TCRdb's copy holds only in-frame clones and misses some; the assay was immunoSEQ multiplex PCR. Clone size and V and J calls were adopted from that table, with D and trimming inferred from the DNA. The top ten hold around 1.5% of the sample, which has under 250,000 clones, roughly nine tenths seen once. This CDR3 contains 14 residues. Germline CDR1 SGHVS, CDR2 FQNEAQ. V gave up 5 bases and J gave up 2 bases; unmatched junction bases: 6. This chain joins TRBV7-8 and TRBJ2-7, with 7 positions matching TRBD1. Sequenced input: peripheral blood. This clonotype originated in a woman aged 55-70 years who had recovered from COVID-19. CDR3 DNA: TGTGCCAGCAGCCTAGACAGGGCAACCTACGAGCAGTACTTC. Translated, it gives CASSLDRATYEQYF. Supplemented by reference TRBV7-8 and TRBJ2-7, the full variable domain reads GAGVSQSPRYKVAKRGQDVALRCDPISGHVSLFWYQQALGQGPEFLTYFQNEAQLDKSGLPSDRFFAERPEGSVSTLKIQRTQQEDSAVYLCASSLDRATYEQYFGPGTRLTVT.